The T cell receptor (beta chain) described here comes from a study of blood T cell repertoires in COVID-19. Study-level information: Some COVID-19 samples were acute and others convalescent; all came from the United States, Italy and Spain. T cells, B-cell-depleted T cells, or PBMCs supplied cDNA or gDNA.

This CDR3 spans 14 amino acids. Trimming cost V 5 bases and J 9 bases, with 14 bases left between them. Germline V gene data show CDR1 as SGHTA and CDR2 as FQGNSA. Per the original methods: How many nucleated cells were present was estimated from reference gene primer amplification. Clones were sequenced by immunoSEQ multiplex PCR, and TCRdb holds only the in-frame ones, with some missing. The V and J calls and clone size were taken over from that table, and D and trimming were inferred from the DNA. The table includes about 79,000 clones, approximately 90% detected once. Sample: peripheral blood. This receptor was identified in a man aged 65-85 years with active or convalescent COVID-19. V gene TRBV7-2 combines with J gene TRBJ1-6; the D is unclear. This CDR3 is CASSGDIPASPLHF. CDR3 DNA: TGTGCCAGCAGCGGTGACATACCAGCTTCACCCCTCCACTTT.